A single sample is the source of the 6 T cell receptor beta chains below, sequenced in a study of cytomegalovirus exposure and HLA in healthy donors. The PCR was carried out with 60 Vbeta primers and 13 Jbeta primers. The repertoire was sequenced with immunoSEQ multiplex PCR; TCRdb's copy has only in-frame clones and lacks some. The sample holds roughly 100,000 clones, approximately 80% seen once. Material for sequencing was PBMCs. These receptors all stem from a man aged 30 to 39 in good health and CMV-seronegative.

The chain combines TRBV6-5 with TRBJ2-7; a weak D match, TRBD2 (6 bases). There are 15 residues in the CDR3. Germline V CDR1 and CDR2: MNHEY, SVGAGI. Trimming cost V 2 bases and J 1 base, with 12 bases left between them. The CDR3 DNA reads TGTGCCAGCAGTTACGTGGGGGGTGCTTCCTACGAGCAGTACTTC. Translation: CASSYVGGASYEQYF.

The chain employs TRBV18 and TRBJ1-5; the match to TRBD1 covers 9 bases. Germline lookup yields CDR1 KGHSH and CDR2 LQKENI. CDR3 size: 18 residues. The junction had 16 bases not matched to a gene; V was cut back by 8 bases and J by 2 bases. The CDR3 reads CASGRQGVRSKGNQPQHF. Here the CDR3 DNA reads TGTGCCAGCGGGAGACAGGGGGTCCGTTCAAAAGGCAATCAGCCCCAGCATTTT.

The chain combines TRBV27 with TRBJ1-2; no definite D call. The length of the CDR3 is 13 residues. CDR1 and CDR2 from the germline V gene are MNHEY and SMNVEV (reference sequence). V gave up 6 bases and J gave up 2 bases, with 10 bases separating them. CDR3 residues: CASSLRENYGYTF. For the CDR3, the DNA is TGTGCCAGCAGCCTGCGGGAGAACTATGGCTACACCTTC.

The chain is built from TRBV10-3 and TRBJ1-1, with D unresolved. Germline V CDR1 and CDR2: ENHRY, SYGVKD. Trimming took off 11 bases at V and 1 base at J, with 14 bases between the two ends. This CDR3 region has 13 residues. The CDR3 sequence: CAAAAAKNTEAFF. The CDR3 DNA reads as TGTGCCGCGGCGGCAGCAAAGAACACTGAAGCTTTCTTT.

The chain couples TRBV9 to TRBJ2-3; possibly TRBD2 for D (5 bases). Germline lookup yields CDR1 SGDLS and CDR2 YYNGEE. Trimming shortened V by 3 bases and J by 4 bases, and 6 bases separated the two germline ends. This CDR3 comprises 12 residues. CDR3 sequence: CASSELADTQYF. The CDR3 nucleotides are TGTGCCAGCAGCGAACTAGCAGATACGCAGTATTTT.

The chain uses TRBV10-3 and TRBJ1-2, with D hard to call. Trimming removed 5 bases at V and 3 bases at J, with 13 bases between. The CDR3 spans 14 residues. In germline, CDR1 is ENHRY, CDR2 SYGVKD. Here the CDR3 reads CAISPIYADYGYTF. As DNA, the CDR3 is TGTGCCATCAGTCCAATATACGCAGACTATGGCTACACCTTC.